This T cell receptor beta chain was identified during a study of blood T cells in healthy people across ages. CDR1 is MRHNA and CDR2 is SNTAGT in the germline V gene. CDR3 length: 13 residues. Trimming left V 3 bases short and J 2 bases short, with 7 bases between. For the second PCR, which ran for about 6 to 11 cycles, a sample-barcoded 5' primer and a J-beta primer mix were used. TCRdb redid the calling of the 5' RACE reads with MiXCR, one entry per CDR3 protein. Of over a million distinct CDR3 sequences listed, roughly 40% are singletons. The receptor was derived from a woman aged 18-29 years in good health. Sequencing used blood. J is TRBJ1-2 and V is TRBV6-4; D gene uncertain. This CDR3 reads CASSECRNYGYTF. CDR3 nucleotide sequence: TGTGCCAGCAGTGAGTGCAGGAACTATGGCTACACCTTC.